This T cell receptor beta chain stems from a study of control samples from healthy donors and cancer patients. This clone was counted a single time. The CDR3 contains 13 residues. Trimming at V came to 6 bases and at J to 4 bases, leaving 2 bases not matched to a gene. The germline V gene has CDR1 SNHLY and CDR2 FYNNEI. TCRdb keeps only in-frame clones here, not all; method: immunoSEQ multiplex PCR. The repertoire holds roughly 94,000 clones, with about 81% as singletons. This receptor was taken from a man aged 65 to 85 with lung cancer. The sequencing input was PBMCs. The V and J genes are TRBV2 and TRBJ2-1, with TRBD1 identical over 8 bases. The CDR3 DNA is TGTGCCAGCAGGGACAGGGCATACAATGAGCAGTTCTTC. Translating gives CASRDRAYNEQFF.